The 11 T cell receptor beta chains below all came from one sample that was sequenced in a study of CD8 T cells in Susac syndrome. RNA in amounts of roughly 0.5 to 1 ug was reverse transcribed with random hexamers. TCRdb reprocessed the immunoSEQ multiplex PCR reads with MiXCR, giving one entry per CDR3 protein. The table lists about 300,000 distinct CDR3 sequences, about 82% of them singletons. Input material: CD8+ T cells from PBMCs. The source is a human donor with multiple sclerosis.

CDR3 region: CASRSGAGTEAFF. The CDR3 DNA follows: TGTGCCAGCAGATCAGGGGCAGGCACTGAAGCTTTCTTT. The V gene is TRBV28, the J gene TRBJ1-1; D possibly corresponds to TRBD1 (6 bases). This CDR3 is 13 amino acids long. The V gene lost 6 bases and the J gene lost 4 bases, with 12 bases spanning the gap. CDR1 and CDR2 from the germline V gene are MDHEN and SYDVKM.

This clonotype was recorded a few times. The chain employs TRBV4-2 and TRBJ2-3; 7 nucleotides align to TRBD1. Trimming cost V 4 bases and J 3 bases; bases outside gene matches: 10. Per the germline V gene, CDR1 is LGHNA and CDR2 is YNFKEQ. CDR3 length equals 16 residues. CDR3 coding DNA: TGTGCCAGCAGCCCGGCAGGCCCAGGGGGTACAGATACGCAGTATTTT. This sequence encodes CASSPAGPGGTDTQYF.

This clonotype was detected once. The chain employs TRBV4-3 and TRBJ2-1, with D possibly being TRBD2 (6 bases). The CDR3 length is 17 residues. Trimming shortened V by 4 bases and J by 5 bases, and 21 bases separated the two germline ends. The germline gives CDR1 LGHNA, CDR2 YSLEER. CDR3 sequence reads: CASSRRDPGESNNEQFF. The CDR3 nucleotides read TGCGCCAGCAGCCGCCGCGATCCGGGAGAATCGAACAATGAGCAGTTCTTC.

This chain joins TRBV12-3 or TRBV12-4 and TRBJ2-5; no clear D gene. This CDR3 is built from 14 residues. V lost 2 bases and J 5 bases, leaving 12 bases between the germline ends. DNA of the CDR3: TGTGCCAGCAGTTTAAAGTTAACCGGGGAGACCCAGTACTTC. This encodes CASSLKLTGETQYF.

The chain carries TRBV7-9 and TRBJ1-1, with unresolved D. The V and J ends lost 6 bases and 2 bases respectively, with 13 bases between them. CDR3 length: 14 amino acids. The germline V gene encodes CDR1 SEHNR and CDR2 FQNEAQ (reference sequence). CDR3 coding DNA: TGTGCCAGCAGGTCCCCGGGGTCTAACACTGAAGCTTTCTTT. Protein sequence: CASRSPGSNTEAFF.

The chain joins TRBV29-1 to TRBJ1-2, with a weak D call TRBD1 (5 bases). CDR1 and CDR2 from the germline V gene are SQVTM and ANQGSEA. The CDR3 is 12 residues long. Trimming cost V 6 bases and J 8 bases, with 16 bases left between them. The CDR3 spells CSVVPQGGGYTF. CDR3 in DNA: TGCAGCGTCGTTCCCCAGGGAGGGGGCTACACCTTC.

The rearrangement links TRBV5-6 to TRBJ1-1, with D possibly TRBD1 on 6 matching bases. Germline-derived CDR1 and CDR2 are SGHDT and YYEEEE. The CDR3 is 12 amino acids. V lost 9 bases and J lost 2, with 11 bases in between. CDR3 sequence (DNA): TGTGCCACACAGGGCCCTAACACTGAAGCTTTCTTT. Translated, it gives CATQGPNTEAFF.

The chain employs TRBV28 and TRBJ2-7; 13 bases align to TRBD2. This CDR3 has 20 amino acids. From germline, CDR1 is MDHEN and CDR2 SYDVKM. J gave up 2 bases and V 3 bases, and 16 bases lay outside the gene matches. The DNA for the CDR3 is TGTGCCAGCAGTTTCCCGACAGGGCGGACTAGCGGGAGAGGTCCCTACGAGCAGTACTTC. Translated: CASSFPTGRTSGRGPYEQYF.

The J gene is TRBJ1-2, the V gene TRBV2; tentative D call: TRBD1 (5 bases). The V end was cut by 8 bases, the J end by 2 bases, with 18 bases between. This CDR3 has 15 amino acids. Germline CDR1 is SNHLY and CDR2 is FYNNEI. The CDR3, as DNA: TGTGCCAGCGAAGACAGAGAGGGAGACAACTATGGCTACACCTTC. Translating gives CASEDREGDNYGYTF.

V and J are TRBV18 and TRBJ2-2, with 9 bases lining up with TRBD2. This CDR3 is 16 amino acids long. V lost 2 bases, J lost 7 bases, and 8 bases stayed unmatched. Germline CDR1 reads KGHSH; CDR2 reads LQKENI. This chain's CDR3 is CASSPGELAGRGELFF. The CDR3 DNA reads TGTGCCAGCTCACCAGGGGAACTAGCGGGTCGCGGGGAGCTGTTTTTT.

This rearrangement joins TRBV13 to TRBJ2-2, with 8 bases matching TRBD1. The CDR3 is 15 amino acids. V lost 5 bases and J lost 3; bases outside the gene matches: 5. Germline V gene lookup returns CDR1 PRHDT and CDR2 FYEKMQ (reference sequence). The CDR3 reads CASSAPTGDTGELFF. CDR3 nucleotide sequence: TGTGCCAGCAGCGCCCCGACAGGGGACACCGGGGAGCTGTTTTTT.